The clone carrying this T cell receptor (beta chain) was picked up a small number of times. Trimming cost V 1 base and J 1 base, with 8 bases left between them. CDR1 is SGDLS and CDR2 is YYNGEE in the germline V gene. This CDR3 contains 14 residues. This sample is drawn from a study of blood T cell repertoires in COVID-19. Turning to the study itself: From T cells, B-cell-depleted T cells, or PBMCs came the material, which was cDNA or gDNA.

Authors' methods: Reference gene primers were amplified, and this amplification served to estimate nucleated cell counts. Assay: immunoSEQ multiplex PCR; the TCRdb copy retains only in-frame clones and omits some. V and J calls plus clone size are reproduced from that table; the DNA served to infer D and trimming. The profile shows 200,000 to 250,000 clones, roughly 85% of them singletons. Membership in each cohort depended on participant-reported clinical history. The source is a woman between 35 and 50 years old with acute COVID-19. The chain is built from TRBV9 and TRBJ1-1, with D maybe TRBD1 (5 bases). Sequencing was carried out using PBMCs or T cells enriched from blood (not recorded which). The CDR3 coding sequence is TGTGCCAGCAGCGTACTCGACAGGAACACTGAAGCTTTCTTT. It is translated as CASSVLDRNTEAFF.